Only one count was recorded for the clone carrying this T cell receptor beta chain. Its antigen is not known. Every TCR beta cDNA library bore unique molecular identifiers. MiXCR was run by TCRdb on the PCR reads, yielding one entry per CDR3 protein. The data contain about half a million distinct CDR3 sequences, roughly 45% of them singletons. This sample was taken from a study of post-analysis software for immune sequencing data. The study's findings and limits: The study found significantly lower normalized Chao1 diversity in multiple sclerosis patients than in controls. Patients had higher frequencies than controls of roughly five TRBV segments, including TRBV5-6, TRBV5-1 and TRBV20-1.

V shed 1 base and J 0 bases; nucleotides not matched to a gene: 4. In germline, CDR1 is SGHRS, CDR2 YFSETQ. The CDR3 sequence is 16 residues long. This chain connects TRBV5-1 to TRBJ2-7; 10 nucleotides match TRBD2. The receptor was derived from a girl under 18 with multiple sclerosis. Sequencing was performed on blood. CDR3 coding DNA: TGCGCCAGCAGCTTGAGAGGACTAGCGGTCTCCTACGAGCAGTACTTC. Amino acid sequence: CASSLRGLAVSYEQYF. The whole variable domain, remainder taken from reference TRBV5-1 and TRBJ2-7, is KAGVTQTPRYLIKTRGQQVTLSCSPISGHRSVSWYQQTPGQGLQFLFEYFSETQRNKGNFPGRFSGRQFSNSRSEMNVSTLELGDSALYLCASSLRGLAVSYEQYFGPGTRLTVT.